The 5 T cell receptor beta chains presented below share a single source sample, sequenced in a study of B cell selection in AIRE deficiency. Libraries were prepared by immunoSEQ multiplex PCR; TCRdb keeps only in-frame clonotypes and omits some of them. The profile shows roughly 25,000 clones, roughly 97% of them singletons. The sorted conventional CD4 T cells were gated as CD4+CD127+. Sequencing was performed on CD4+CD127+ conventional T cells sorted from PBMCs. The source is a human donor in good health.

V gene TRBV10-3 combines with J gene TRBJ1-1; D is undetermined. The V end lost 3 bases, the J end lost 1 base, and 12 bases lay between the germline ends. Germline V gene data show CDR1 as ENHRY and CDR2 as SYGVKD. There are 15 residues in the CDR3. The CDR3 protein is CAISDPGRKNTEAFF. DNA for the CDR3: TGTGCCATCAGTGACCCAGGACGGAAGAACACTGAAGCTTTCTTT.

The gene calls are TRBV7-9 and TRBJ1-3; D uncertain. The CDR3 has 17 amino acids. V shed 5 bases and J shed 0 bases, with 17 bases lying between them. The V gene's germline CDR1 is SEHNR and CDR2 FQNEAQ (reference sequence). The CDR3 DNA is TGTGCCAGCAGCCCTTCTCCAGGACTGTTCTCTGGAAACACCATATATTTT. This codes for CASSPSPGLFSGNTIYF.

The chain couples TRBV29-1 to TRBJ1-1; 8 nucleotides line up with TRBD1. The V and J ends lost 7 bases and 1 base, in that order; junction bases with no gene match: 8. This CDR3 is built from 14 residues. CDR1 is SQVTM, CDR2 ANQGSEA, per germline. The CDR3 coding sequence is TGCAGCGCGACAGGGGCACCCGCGAACACTGAAGCTTTCTTT. It translates to CSATGAPANTEAFF.

This chain uses TRBV19 with TRBJ1-2; D is possibly TRBD1 (6 bases). Germline CDR1 and CDR2: LNHDA and SQIVND (reference sequence). CDR3 size: 15 residues. V lost 5 bases, J lost 6 bases, and 19 bases lay in between. The CDR3 protein is CASSSTQGIWDGYTF. The CDR3 DNA reads as TGTGCCAGTAGTTCCACTCAGGGGATCTGGGATGGCTACACCTTC.

The chain links TRBV6-1 to TRBJ1-6, with TRBD1 as a possible D gene (6 bases). The CDR3 runs to 18 residues. Germline CDR1 is MNHNS and CDR2 is SASEGT. The V gene lost 2 bases and the J gene lost 10 bases, with 24 bases spanning the gap. In DNA form, the CDR3 reads TGTGCCAGCAGTGAACGGCCCTTAGGGGGTAGTATGCGGTCACCCCTCCACTTT. Its protein is CASSERPLGGSMRSPLHF.